What follows are 7 T cell receptor beta chains derived from one specimen sequenced in a study of blood T cell repertoires in COVID-19 (dated by TCRdb to 2018 to 2020). Libraries were built with the immunoSEQ multiplex PCR assay. The immuneACCESS repertoire file appears here via TCRdb, limited to in-frame rearrangements. These files lack a portion of the clones; in checked studies, under half of the deficit traces to unresolved V genes, and the cause of the others is not known. This sample gives 200,000 to 300,000 clones in total; roughly 86% of them show up just once. Of the sample, 0.7% falls within the top ten clones. Sequencing was done on a sample of peripheral blood. The receptors originated from a human donor in a cohort sampled during active COVID-19.

V usage is TRBV4-2 and J usage is TRBJ1-1, with D unclear. V dropped 4 bases and J dropped 7 bases, with 16 bases sitting between them. This CDR3 spans 14 amino acids. CDR1 and CDR2 (germline): LGHNA, YNFKEQ. The CDR3 loop is CASSPPGRRGEAFF. The DNA for the CDR3 is TGTGCCAGCAGCCCCCCGGGCCGGCGGGGTGAAGCTTTCTTT.

The chain employs TRBV6-5 and TRBJ2-7; 7 positions match TRBD1. The V segment lost 7 bases and the J segment 2 bases; nucleotides outside the gene matches: 5. The length of the CDR3 is 13 residues. Germline CDR1 reads MNHEY; CDR2 reads SVGAGI. The CDR3 DNA sequence: TGTGCCAGCAAATTGGGACAGACCTACGAGCAGTACTTC. Translating gives CASKLGQTYEQYF.

V and J are TRBV3-1 (or the pseudogene TRBV3-2) and TRBJ1-4, with 7 positions matching TRBD1. The V and J ends lost 3 bases and 7 bases, in that order; junction bases with no gene match: 8. The CDR3 extends over 15 amino acids. CDR1 is LGHDT, CDR2 YNNKEL, per germline (reference sequence). The CDR3 loop is CASSQTGNVGEKLFF. The CDR3 DNA is TGTGCCAGCAGCCAGACAGGGAACGTAGGTGAAAAACTGTTTTTT.

The rearrangement links TRBV14 to TRBJ1-1, with D tentatively TRBD1 (6 bases). Trimming removed 1 base from V and 4 bases from J, with 10 bases in between. The germline CDR1 and CDR2 sequences are SGHDN and FVKESK. CDR3 size: 14 residues. Written as DNA, the CDR3 is TGTGCCAGCAGCCAAGTAGGGGGGGGCACTGAAGCTTTCTTT. Amino acid sequence: CASSQVGGGTEAFF.

This clone was counted only a few times. The chain has TRBV6-5 and TRBJ2-7; 8 nucleotides line up with TRBD2. The V gene end was trimmed by 6 bases and the J gene end by 0 bases; junction bases not matched to a gene: 4. CDR1 and CDR2 (germline): MNHEY, SVGAGI. The CDR3 spans 14 residues. CDR3 sequence reads: CASRETSDSYEQYF. In DNA, the CDR3 is TGTGCCAGCAGGGAGACTAGCGACTCCTACGAGCAGTACTTC.

This sequence joins TRBV7-2 and TRBJ2-2; tentatively, D is TRBD2 (7 bases). The germline gives CDR1 SGHTA, CDR2 FQGNSA. CDR3 length: 16 residues. V dropped 4 bases and J dropped 2 bases, with 14 bases sitting between them. The CDR3 DNA reads TGTGCCAGCAGCTCGAACGGGGGGCGCAACACCGGGGAGCTGTTTTTT. Translation: CASSSNGGRNTGELFF.

The gene calls are TRBV28 and TRBJ1-1, with no clear D. CDR1 is MDHEN, CDR2 SYDVKM, per germline. V was pared by 0 bases and J by 1 base, with 9 bases between. CDR3 length: 15 residues. In DNA form, the CDR3 reads TGTGCCAGCAGTTTATGGGAGATCCAGAACACTGAAGCTTTCTTT. It yields the protein CASSLWEIQNTEAFF.